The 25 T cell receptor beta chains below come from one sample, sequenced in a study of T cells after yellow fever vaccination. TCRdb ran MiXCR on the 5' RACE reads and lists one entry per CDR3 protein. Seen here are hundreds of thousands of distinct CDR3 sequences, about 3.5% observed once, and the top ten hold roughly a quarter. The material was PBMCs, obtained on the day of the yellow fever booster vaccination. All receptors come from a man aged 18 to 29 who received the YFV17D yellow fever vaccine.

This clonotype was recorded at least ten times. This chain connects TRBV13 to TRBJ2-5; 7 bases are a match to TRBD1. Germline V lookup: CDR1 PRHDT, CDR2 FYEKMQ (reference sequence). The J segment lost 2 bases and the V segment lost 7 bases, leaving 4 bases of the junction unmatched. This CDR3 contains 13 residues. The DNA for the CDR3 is TGTGCCAGCACGTACAGGGGTCAAGAGACCCAGTACTTC. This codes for CASTYRGQETQYF.

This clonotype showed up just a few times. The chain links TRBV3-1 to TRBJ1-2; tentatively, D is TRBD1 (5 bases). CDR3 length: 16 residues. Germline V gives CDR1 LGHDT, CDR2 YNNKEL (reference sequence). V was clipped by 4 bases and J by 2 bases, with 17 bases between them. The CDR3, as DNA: TGTGCCAGCAGCCCATACCGGGGGGACTCGAACTATGGCTACACCTTC. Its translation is CASSPYRGDSNYGYTF.

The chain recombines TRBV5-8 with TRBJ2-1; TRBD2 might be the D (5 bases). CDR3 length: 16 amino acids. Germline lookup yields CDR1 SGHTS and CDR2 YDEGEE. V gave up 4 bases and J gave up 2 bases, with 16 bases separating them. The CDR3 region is CASSAPLAAAYNEQFF. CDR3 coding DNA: TGTGCCAGCAGCGCTCCTCTAGCTGCTGCCTACAATGAGCAGTTCTTC. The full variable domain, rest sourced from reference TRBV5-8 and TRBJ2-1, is EAGVTQSPTHLIKTRGQQATLRCSPISGHTSVYWYQQALGLGLQFLLWYDEGEERNRGNFPPRFSGRQFPNYSSELNVNALELEDSALYLCASSAPLAAAYNEQFFGPGTRLTVL.

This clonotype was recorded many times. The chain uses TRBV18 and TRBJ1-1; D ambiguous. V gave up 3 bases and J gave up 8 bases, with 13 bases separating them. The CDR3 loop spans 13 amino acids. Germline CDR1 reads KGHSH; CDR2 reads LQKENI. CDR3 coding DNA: TGTGCCAGCTCACCGCCCGTGCGGAAAGAAGCTTTCTTT. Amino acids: CASSPPVRKEAFF.

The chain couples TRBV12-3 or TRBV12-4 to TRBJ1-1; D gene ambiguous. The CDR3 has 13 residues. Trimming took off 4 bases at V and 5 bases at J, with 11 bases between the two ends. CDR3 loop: CASSSLEETEAFF. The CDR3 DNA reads TGTGCCAGCAGTTCCCTGGAGGAAACTGAAGCTTTCTTT.

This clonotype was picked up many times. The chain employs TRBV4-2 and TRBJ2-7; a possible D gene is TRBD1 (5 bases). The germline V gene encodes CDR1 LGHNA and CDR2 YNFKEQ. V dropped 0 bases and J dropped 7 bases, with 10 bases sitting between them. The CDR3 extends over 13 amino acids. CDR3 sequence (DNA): TGTGCCAGCAGCCAAGAGTGGGGCTGGGAGCAGTACGTC. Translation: CASSQEWGWEQYV.

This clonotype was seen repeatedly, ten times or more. For the CDR3, the DNA is TGTGCCAGCAGCTTATCAGGGCCCCAAGAGACCCAGTACTTC. Its translation: CASSLSGPQETQYF. V and J are TRBV7-2 and TRBJ2-5, with D possibly matching TRBD1 (5 bases). Germline CDR1 reads SGHTA; CDR2 reads FQGNSA. The CDR3 extends over 14 amino acids. Trimming stripped 2 bases from V and 1 base from J, with 8 bases between.

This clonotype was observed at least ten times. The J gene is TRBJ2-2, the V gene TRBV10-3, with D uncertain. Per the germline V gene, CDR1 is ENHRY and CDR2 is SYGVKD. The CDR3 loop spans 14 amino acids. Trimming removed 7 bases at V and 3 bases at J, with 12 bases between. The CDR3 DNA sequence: TGTGCCATCAAAGTGAGAACCGACACCGGGGAGCTGTTTTTT. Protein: CAIKVRTDTGELFF.

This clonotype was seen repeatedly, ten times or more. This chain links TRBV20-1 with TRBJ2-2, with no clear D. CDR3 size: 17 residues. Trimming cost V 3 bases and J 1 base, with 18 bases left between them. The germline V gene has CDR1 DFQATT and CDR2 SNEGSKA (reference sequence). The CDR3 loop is CSARGGGLTLNTGELFF. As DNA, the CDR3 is TGCAGTGCTAGGGGCGGCGGATTAACTTTGAACACCGGGGAGCTGTTTTTT.

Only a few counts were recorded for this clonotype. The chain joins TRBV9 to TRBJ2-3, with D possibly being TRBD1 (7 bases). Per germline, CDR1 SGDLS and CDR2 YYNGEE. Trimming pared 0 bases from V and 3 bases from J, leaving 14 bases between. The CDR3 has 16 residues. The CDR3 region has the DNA TGTGCCAGCAGCGTAGGTCAGGGGGGCTGGACAGATACGCAGTATTTT. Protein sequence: CASSVGQGGWTDTQYF.

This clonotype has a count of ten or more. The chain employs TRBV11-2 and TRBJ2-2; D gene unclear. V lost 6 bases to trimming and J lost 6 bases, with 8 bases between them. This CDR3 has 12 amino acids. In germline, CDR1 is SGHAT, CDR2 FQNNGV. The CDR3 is CASRPQPGELFF. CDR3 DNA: TGTGCCAGCAGGCCGCAACCCGGGGAGCTGTTTTTT.

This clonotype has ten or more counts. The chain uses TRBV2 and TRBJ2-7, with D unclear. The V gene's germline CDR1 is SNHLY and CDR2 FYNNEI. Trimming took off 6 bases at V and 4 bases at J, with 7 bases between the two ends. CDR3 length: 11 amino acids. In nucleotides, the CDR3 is TGTGCCAGCAGATACGAATACGAGCAGTACTTC. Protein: CASRYEYEQYF.

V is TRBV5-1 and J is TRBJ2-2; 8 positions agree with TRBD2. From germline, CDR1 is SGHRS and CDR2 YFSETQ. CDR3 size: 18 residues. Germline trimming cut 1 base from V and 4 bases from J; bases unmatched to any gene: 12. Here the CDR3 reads CASSLFSRGDSGTGELFF. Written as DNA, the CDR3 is TGCGCCAGCAGCTTGTTTTCGCGGGGGGATTCTGGCACCGGGGAGCTGTTTTTT.

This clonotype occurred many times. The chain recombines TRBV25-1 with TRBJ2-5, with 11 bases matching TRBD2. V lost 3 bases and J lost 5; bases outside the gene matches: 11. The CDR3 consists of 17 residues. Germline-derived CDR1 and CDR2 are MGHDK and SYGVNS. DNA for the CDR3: TGTGCCAGCAGTGACGGGGCTAGCGGGGGGCCGGGGGAGACCCAGTACTTC. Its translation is CASSDGASGGPGETQYF.

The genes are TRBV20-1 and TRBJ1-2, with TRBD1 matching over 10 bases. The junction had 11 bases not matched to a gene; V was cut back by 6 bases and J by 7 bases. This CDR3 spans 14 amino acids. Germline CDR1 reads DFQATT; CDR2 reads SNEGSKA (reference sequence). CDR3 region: CSAGGGTGAGGYTF. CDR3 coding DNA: TGCAGTGCCGGGGGGGGGACAGGGGCTGGTGGCTACACCTTC.

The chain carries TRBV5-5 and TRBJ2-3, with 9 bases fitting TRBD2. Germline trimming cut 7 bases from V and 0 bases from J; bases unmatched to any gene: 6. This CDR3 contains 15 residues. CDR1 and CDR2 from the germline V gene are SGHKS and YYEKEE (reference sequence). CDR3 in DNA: TGTGCCAGCTGCACCGGGACTAGCAGCACAGATACGCAGTATTTT. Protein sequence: CASCTGTSSTDTQYF.

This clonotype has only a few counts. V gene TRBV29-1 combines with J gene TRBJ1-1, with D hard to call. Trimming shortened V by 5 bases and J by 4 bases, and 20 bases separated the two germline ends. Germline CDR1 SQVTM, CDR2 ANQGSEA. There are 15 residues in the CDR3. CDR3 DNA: TGCAGCGTTACCCCCGCCCGGGGTATGGTCACTGAAGCTTTCTTT. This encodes CSVTPARGMVTEAFF.

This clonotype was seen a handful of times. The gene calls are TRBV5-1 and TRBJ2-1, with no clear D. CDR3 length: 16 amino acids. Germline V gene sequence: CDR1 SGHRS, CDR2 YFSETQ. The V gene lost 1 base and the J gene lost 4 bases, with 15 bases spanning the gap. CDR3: CASSLPAKRLYNEQFF. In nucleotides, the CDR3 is TGCGCCAGCAGCTTGCCAGCGAAGCGATTATACAATGAGCAGTTCTTC.

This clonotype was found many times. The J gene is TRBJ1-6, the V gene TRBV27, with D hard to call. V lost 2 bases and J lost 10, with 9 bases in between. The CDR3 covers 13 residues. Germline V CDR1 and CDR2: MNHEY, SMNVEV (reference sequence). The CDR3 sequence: CASSLGVRSPLHF. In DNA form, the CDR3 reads TGTGCCAGCAGTTTAGGGGTTCGGTCACCCCTCCACTTT.

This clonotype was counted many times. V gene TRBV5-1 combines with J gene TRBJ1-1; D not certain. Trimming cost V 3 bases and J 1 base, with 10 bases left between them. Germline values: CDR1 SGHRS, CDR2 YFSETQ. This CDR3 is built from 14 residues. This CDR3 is CASSSTVTNTEAFF. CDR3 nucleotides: TGCGCCAGCAGCTCAACGGTGACGAACACTGAAGCTTTCTTT.

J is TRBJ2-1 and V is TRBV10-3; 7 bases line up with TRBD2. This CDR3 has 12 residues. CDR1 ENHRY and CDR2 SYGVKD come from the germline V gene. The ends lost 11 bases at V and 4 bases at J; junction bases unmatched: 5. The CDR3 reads CAARDYYNEQFF. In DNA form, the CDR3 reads TGTGCCGCCCGGGACTATTACAATGAGCAGTTCTTC.

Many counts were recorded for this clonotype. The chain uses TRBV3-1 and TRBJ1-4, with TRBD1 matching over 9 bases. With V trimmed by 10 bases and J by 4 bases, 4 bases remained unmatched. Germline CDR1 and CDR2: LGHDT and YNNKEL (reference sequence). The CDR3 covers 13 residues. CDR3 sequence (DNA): TGTGCCACACGGGACAGGGATAATGAAAAACTGTTTTTT. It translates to CATRDRDNEKLFF.

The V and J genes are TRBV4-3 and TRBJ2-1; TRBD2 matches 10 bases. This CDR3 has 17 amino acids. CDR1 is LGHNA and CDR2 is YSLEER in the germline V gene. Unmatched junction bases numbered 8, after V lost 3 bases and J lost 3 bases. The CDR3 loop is CASSQKIPSGGYNEQFF. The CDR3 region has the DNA TGCGCCAGCAGCCAGAAAATCCCTAGCGGGGGCTACAATGAGCAGTTCTTC.

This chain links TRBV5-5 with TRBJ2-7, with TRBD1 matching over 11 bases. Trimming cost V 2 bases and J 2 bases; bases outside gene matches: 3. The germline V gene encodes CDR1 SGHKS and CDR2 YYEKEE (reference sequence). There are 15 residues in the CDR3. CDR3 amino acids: CASSFSGQGAYEQYV. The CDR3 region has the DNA TGTGCCAGCAGCTTCTCGGGACAGGGGGCCTACGAGCAGTACGTC.

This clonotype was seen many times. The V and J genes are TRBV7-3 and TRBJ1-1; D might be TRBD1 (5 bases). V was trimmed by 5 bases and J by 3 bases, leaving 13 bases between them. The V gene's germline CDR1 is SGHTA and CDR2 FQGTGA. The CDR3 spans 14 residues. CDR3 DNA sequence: TGTGCCAGCAGCGCCGGGGGGGTGGACACTGAAGCTTTCTTT. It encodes CASSAGGVDTEAFF. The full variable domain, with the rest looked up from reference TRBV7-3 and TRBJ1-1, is GAGVSQTPSNKVTEKGKYVELRCDPISGHTALYWYRQSLGQGPEFLIYFQGTGAADDSGLPNDRFFAVRPEGSVSTLKIQRTERGDSAVYLCASSAGGVDTEAFFGQGTRLTVV.